The next 5 T cell receptor beta chains were all read from a single sample in a study of OX40 agonist ivuxolimab in advanced cancers. Assay used: immunoSEQ multiplex PCR; TCRdb lists only in-frame clones, some missing. The sample gives several thousand clones, roughly 80% of which show up once; around four fifths is in the top ten. This specimen was CD4+ or CD8+ T cells sorted from blood, taken in a trial of the OX40 agonist ivuxolimab. The source is an adult with an advanced solid tumor such as melanoma, head and neck, liver or kidney cancer.

Only one count was recorded for this clone. The gene calls are TRBV6-1 and TRBJ2-7; 7 nucleotides match TRBD1. This CDR3 spans 14 amino acids. CDR1 and CDR2 (germline): MNHNS, SASEGT. V lost 6 bases, J lost 6 bases, and 11 bases stayed unmatched. For the CDR3, the DNA is TGTGCCAGCAGGTATCCGGGACAGTCGACCGAGCAGTACTTC. Protein: CASRYPGQSTEQYF.

V usage is TRBV4-1 and J usage is TRBJ2-4; 10 bases line up with TRBD2. Germline assignment: CDR1 MGHRA and CDR2 YSYEKL. The CDR3 covers 17 residues. The V gene end was trimmed by 1 base and the J gene end by 7 bases; junction bases not matched to a gene: 10. CDR3 sequence reads: CASSQVALAGGGNIQYF. CDR3 sequence (DNA): TGCGCCAGCAGCCAAGTAGCTTTAGCGGGGGGCGGGAACATTCAGTACTTC.

This clone was observed at least ten times. The chain uses TRBV15 and TRBJ2-7; D unresolved. The germline V gene has CDR1 LNHNV and CDR2 YYDKDF (reference sequence). V was trimmed by 4 bases and J by 0 bases, leaving 7 bases between them. The CDR3 has 13 amino acids. In nucleotides, the CDR3 is TGTGCCACCAGCACGGGCAGCTCCTACGAGCAGTACTTC. It translates to CATSTGSSYEQYF.

This sequence joins TRBV7-9 and TRBJ2-7, with D possibly TRBD1 on 6 matching bases. V gave up 6 bases and J gave up 4 bases, with 13 bases separating them. The CDR3 contains 13 residues. Germline CDR1 SEHNR, CDR2 FQNEAQ (reference sequence). In DNA form, the CDR3 reads TGTGCCAGCAGAGGTGAGGGGGAATACGAGCAGTACTTC. This gives the protein CASRGEGEYEQYF.

V usage is TRBV4-1 and J usage is TRBJ2-5; D call uncertain. Trimming left V 0 bases short and J 5 bases short, with 13 bases between. The CDR3 contains 15 residues. Looked up from germline, CDR1 is MGHRA and CDR2 is YSYEKL. The CDR3 loop reads CASSQDRQERETQYF. CDR3 in DNA: TGCGCCAGCAGCCAAGATCGGCAGGAGAGGGAGACCCAGTACTTC.